The 21 T cell receptor beta chains below all came from one sample that was sequenced in a study of CD8+CD57+ T cells in acquired aplastic anemia. The template used for profiling TCR beta VDJ and CDR3 was genomic DNA. TCRdb recomputed calls from the reads with MiXCR, one row per CDR3 protein. The table records approximately 70,000 distinct CDR3 sequences, 55% of them present only once. Sample: sorted CD4+, CD8+, or CD8+CD57+ T cells (not recorded which) from PBMCs. The origin of the receptors is a human donor in good health, serving as a control.

The genes are TRBV29-1 and TRBJ2-7; D gene unclear. Germline V CDR1 and CDR2: SQVTM, ANQGSEA. The CDR3 contains 14 residues. The germline V and J ends were trimmed by 6 bases and 2 bases, with 17 bases remaining between them. CDR3 coding DNA: TGCAGCGTAGCGTCTGGAGACCCACCCTACGAGCAGTACTTC. This codes for CSVASGDPPYEQYF.

The rearrangement uses TRBV19 and TRBJ1-2, with 7 bases that match TRBD1. Germline CDR1 and CDR2: LNHDA and SQIVND (reference sequence). The length of the CDR3 is 14 residues. The V gene end was trimmed by 6 bases and the J gene end by 6 bases; junction bases not matched to a gene: 10. The CDR3 is CASRGLDRDDGYTF. The CDR3, as DNA: TGTGCCAGTAGGGGATTAGACAGGGATGATGGCTACACCTTC. The full variable domain, with the rest looked up from reference TRBV19 and TRBJ1-2, is DGGITQSPKYLFRKEGQNVTLSCEQNLNHDAMYWYRQDPGQGLRLIYYSQIVNDFQKGDIAEGYSVSREKKESFPLTVTSAQKNPTAFYLCASRGLDRDDGYTFGSGTRLTVV.

The gene calls are TRBV6-5 and TRBJ1-2; TRBD1 is a possible D gene (5 bases). This CDR3 has 14 amino acids. The germline CDR1 and CDR2 sequences are MNHEY and SVGAGI. The ends were cut back, 3 bases at V and 2 bases at J, with 10 bases in the middle. The CDR3 DNA is TGTGCCAGCAGTTATATAGAGGGGAACTATGGCTACACCTTC. As protein: CASSYIEGNYGYTF.

There are many counts of this clonotype. V gene TRBV28 combines with J gene TRBJ1-1, with unresolved D. The CDR3 length is 13 residues. From germline, CDR1 is MDHEN and CDR2 SYDVKM. V was pared by 8 bases and J by 5 bases, with 15 bases between. CDR3 DNA sequence: TGTGCCAGCCTTCGGGGAATGATGACTGAAGCTTTCTTT. It is translated as CASLRGMMTEAFF. The full variable domain, with the rest looked up from reference TRBV28 and TRBJ1-1, is DVKVTQSSRYLVKRTGEKVFLECVQDMDHENMFWYRQDPGLGLRLIYFSYDVKMKEKGDIPEGYSVSREKKERFSLILESASTNQTSMYLCASLRGMMTEAFFGQGTRLTVV.

CDR3 protein: CASSLGRAGPYEQYF. CDR3 nucleotide sequence: TGTGCCAGCAGCTTAGGTCGGGCAGGTCCCTACGAGCAGTACTTC. V and J are TRBV7-9 and TRBJ2-7; D is unresolved. Germline V gene lookup returns CDR1 SEHNR and CDR2 FQNEAQ (reference sequence). The CDR3 totals 15 residues. Trimming left V 1 base short and J 2 bases short, with 12 bases between. The full variable domain, rest sourced from reference TRBV7-9 and TRBJ2-7, is DTGVSQNPRHKITKRGQNVTFRCDPISEHNRLYWYRQTLGQGPEFLTYFQNEAQLEKSRLLSDRFSAERPKGSFSTLEIQRTEQGDSAMYLCASSLGRAGPYEQYFGPGTRLTVT.

This clonotype was counted ten times or more. The chain employs TRBV12-3 or TRBV12-4 and TRBJ2-7; 11 bases are a match to TRBD2. Trimming took 6 bases from V and 6 from J; bases not matched to a gene: 10. CDR3 size: 15 residues. CDR3 sequence reads: CASSAQLAGVGEQYF. CDR3 nucleotide sequence: TGTGCCAGCAGCGCTCAACTAGCGGGAGTGGGCGAGCAGTACTTC.

This clonotype was counted only a few times. This chain uses TRBV20-1 with TRBJ2-5; D may be TRBD2 (5 bases). Trimming took off 3 bases at V and 5 bases at J, with 13 bases between the two ends. Germline CDR1 is DFQATT and CDR2 is SNEGSKA (reference sequence). CDR3 length: 13 amino acids. As DNA, the CDR3 is TGCAGTGCTAGGCGCGGGCATAAGGAGACCCAGTACTTC. Its translation is CSARRGHKETQYF.

This clonotype was seen only once. This chain links TRBV15 with TRBJ1-1; D is possibly TRBD1 (6 bases). The V and J ends lost 0 bases and 2 bases respectively, with 16 bases between them. Germline CDR1 and CDR2: LNHNV and YYDKDF (reference sequence). CDR3 length equals 17 residues. The CDR3 region is CATSRDRVLTGNTEAFF. CDR3 nucleotides: TGTGCCACCAGCAGAGATCGGGTATTGACAGGTAACACTGAAGCTTTCTTT.

The chain employs TRBV20-1 and TRBJ2-7; 10 positions agree with TRBD1. The CDR3 contains 13 residues. The J segment lost 3 bases and the V segment lost 6 bases, leaving 5 bases of the junction unmatched. Germline V lookup: CDR1 DFQATT, CDR2 SNEGSKA (reference sequence). Here the CDR3 DNA reads TGCAGTGCAAGACAGGGGGCGGACTACGAGCAGTACTTC. It codes for CSARQGADYEQYF.

This clonotype was detected ten times or more. The chain uses TRBV3-1 and TRBJ2-6; maybe TRBD1 (6 bases). Germline CDR1 is LGHDT and CDR2 is YNNKEL (reference sequence). Trimming took 4 bases from V and 4 from J, leaving 14 bases between them. This CDR3 has 16 residues. The CDR3 DNA reads as TGTGCCAGCAGCCTTGTCACAGGGCGAGGGGCCAACGTCCTGACTTTC. This translates into CASSLVTGRGANVLTF.

This clonotype is termed medium-sized. The gene calls are TRBV10-3 and TRBJ1-2; 9 positions agree with TRBD1. With V trimmed by 7 bases and J by 3 bases, 9 bases remained unmatched. In germline, CDR1 is ENHRY, CDR2 SYGVKD. This CDR3 contains 15 residues. CDR3 protein: CAINRPGQGDYGYTF. Written as DNA, the CDR3 is TGTGCCATCAACAGACCGGGACAGGGAGACTATGGCTACACCTTC.

The V gene is TRBV6-1, the J gene TRBJ2-7; no clear D gene. The V gene's germline CDR1 is MNHNS and CDR2 SASEGT. The CDR3 is made up of 13 amino acids. The V end was cut by 0 bases, the J end by 0 bases, with 3 bases between. As DNA, the CDR3 is TGTGCCAGCAGTGAAGCTGGCTCCTACGAGCAGTACGTC. Amino acids: CASSEAGSYEQYV.

The V call is TRBV19, the J call TRBJ2-5, with D possibly TRBD1 on 5 matching bases. Per the germline V gene, CDR1 is LNHDA and CDR2 is SQIVND (reference sequence). V lost 3 bases and J 5 bases, leaving 13 bases between the germline ends. The CDR3 runs 14 residues. The CDR3 coding sequence is TGTGCCAGTAGTATGGGGCAGAGGTCCGAGACCCAGTACTTC. It is translated as CASSMGQRSETQYF.

In this sample, this clonotype is medium-sized. This chain connects TRBV15 to TRBJ1-2, with 7 bases matching TRBD1. CDR1 LNHNV and CDR2 YYDKDF come from the germline V gene (reference sequence). V gave up 2 bases and J gave up 3 bases; unmatched junction bases: 6. This CDR3 spans 15 amino acids. The CDR3 region has the DNA TGTGCCACCAGCAGACCCGGGACAGCAGACTATGGCTACACCTTC. This sequence encodes CATSRPGTADYGYTF.

The chain combines TRBV5-1 with TRBJ2-5; D possibly corresponds to TRBD2 (6 bases). The CDR3 extends over 14 amino acids. Trimming stripped 4 bases from V and 4 bases from J, with 14 bases between. From germline, CDR1 is SGHRS and CDR2 YFSETQ. CDR3 sequence (DNA): TGCGCCAGCAGCCAAGATGTGGGAGGAGAGACCCAGTACTTC. Translating gives CASSQDVGGETQYF. The variable domain in full, with the rest retrieved from reference TRBV5-1 and TRBJ2-5, is KAGVTQTPRYLIKTRGQQVTLSCSPISGHRSVSWYQQTPGQGLQFLFEYFSETQRNKGNFPGRFSGRQFSNSRSEMNVSTLELGDSALYLCASSQDVGGETQYFGPGTRLLVL.

This chain's CDR3 is CATSDLSAGGPDYEQYF. The CDR3 DNA follows: TGTGCCACCAGTGATTTGTCGGCAGGGGGCCCCGACTACGAGCAGTACTTC. V gene TRBV24-1 combines with J gene TRBJ2-7; 8 nucleotides agree with TRBD1. This CDR3 comprises 17 residues. The V segment lost 0 bases and the J segment 3 bases; nucleotides outside the gene matches: 9. The germline V gene has CDR1 KGHDR and CDR2 SFDVKD.

This clonotype is a singleton in its sample. A much larger clone differs by one base, so this may be a read error. The V gene is TRBV30, the J gene TRBJ1-5; D is undetermined. The V gene's germline CDR1 is GTSNPN and CDR2 SVGIG (reference sequence). The V end lost 3 bases, the J end lost 5 bases, and 11 bases lay between the germline ends. The CDR3 has 13 residues. The chain's CDR3 is CAWSAGSHQPQHF. The CDR3 coding sequence is TGTGCCTGGAGCGCGGGAAGCCATCAGCCCCAGCATTTT. The full variable domain, its missing parts supplied by reference TRBV30 and TRBJ1-5, is SQTIHQWPATLVQPVGSPLSLECTVEGTSNPNLYWYRQAAGRGLQLLFYSVGIGQISSEVPQNLSASRPQDRQFILSSKKLLLSDSGFYLCAWSAGSHQPQHFGDGTRLSIL.

This clonotype was counted between two and nine times. Germline and junction disagree at one end, which may indicate a read error. The rearrangement joins TRBV28 to TRBJ2-7; 9 bases map to TRBD1. The CDR3 runs 14 residues. Germline-derived CDR1 and CDR2 are MDHEN and SYDVKM. The CDR3 loop reads CPSSPGDRDYEQYF. The CDR3 nucleotides are TGTCCCAGCAGTCCCGGGGACAGGGACTACGAGCAGTACTTC.

This clonotype was counted at least ten times. V usage is TRBV10-3 and J usage is TRBJ2-1; D may be TRBD2 (7 bases). The CDR3 is made up of 16 amino acids. Deletions cut 10 bases from V and 0 bases from J, with 19 bases between. Per the germline V gene, CDR1 is ENHRY and CDR2 is SYGVKD. CDR3 sequence reads: CATVQGGGASYNEQFF. CDR3 nucleotide sequence: TGTGCCACCGTGCAGGGAGGGGGGGCCTCCTACAATGAGCAGTTCTTC.

This clonotype appeared many times. This chain joins TRBV30 and TRBJ2-1; D might be TRBD1 or TRBD2, each matching 5 bases. Per the germline V gene, CDR1 is GTSNPN and CDR2 is SVGIG (reference sequence). This CDR3 has 12 amino acids. Trimming took 4 bases from V and 9 from J, leaving 13 bases between them. The CDR3 sequence is CAWKRGWGEQFF. Here the CDR3 DNA reads TGTGCCTGGAAACGGGGCTGGGGTGAGCAGTTCTTC.

A few counts support this clonotype. The chain combines TRBV29-1 with TRBJ1-2; 8 nucleotides align to TRBD1. Per the germline V gene, CDR1 is SQVTM and CDR2 is ANQGSEA. The CDR3 is 13 amino acids. Losses at the gene ends were 7 bases for V and 3 bases for J; bases not matched to a gene: 7. CDR3 DNA sequence: TGCAGCGCTGCCAGGGGGCTGGACTATGGCTACACCTTC. Its translation is CSAARGLDYGYTF.